A selection of T cell receptor beta chains follows, all from one sample in a study of OX40 agonist ivuxolimab in advanced cancers. Generated by immunoSEQ multiplex PCR, the TCRdb table keeps only in-frame clones and is missing some. This table holds roughly 46,000 clones, 88% found once. The sequencing used CD4+ or CD8+ T cells sorted from blood, collected in a trial of the OX40 agonist ivuxolimab. The receptors come from an adult with an advanced solid tumor such as melanoma, head and neck, liver or kidney cancer. CDR3s leave out the opening cysteine and the closing phenylalanine or tryptophan.

V gene	CDR3 protein
TRBV25-1	ASGREETQY
TRBV6-6	ACRTSGRAGYEQY
TRBV10-2	ASGGMSGRTGELF
TRBV6-1	ASSNLAGGLNEQF
TRBV7-6	ASSLGTEAF
TRBV30	AWSVSRTPSANSPLH
TRBV11-2	ASSLSYTGELF
TRBV10-3	AISESHGETQY
TRBV13	ASSPRDREDTHEQF
TRBV5-8	ASSFHRGANTEAF